Following are 9 T cell receptor beta chains from one sample sequenced in a study of CD8+ T cells in alopecia areata. The sequencing template was cDNA reverse transcribed from extracted RNA. The repertoire was sequenced with immunoSEQ multiplex PCR; TCRdb's copy has only in-frame clones and lacks some. The data show more than 95,000 clones, with approximately 52% seen just once and around 8.8% held by the top ten. Source material: CD4+ T cells sorted from blood. The source of these receptors is a human donor in good health.

CDR3 region: CASSSGSGNQPQHF. The CDR3 nucleotides are TGTGCCAGCAGCTCGGGGTCAGGGAATCAGCCCCAGCATTTT. The chain is built from TRBV7-9 and TRBJ1-5; D may be TRBD1 (5 bases). The germline CDR1 and CDR2 sequences are SEHNR and FQNEAQ (reference sequence). The CDR3 spans 14 residues. V lost 4 bases to trimming and J lost 4 bases, with 11 bases between them.

The gene calls are TRBV6-6 and TRBJ2-5, with a weak D call TRBD1 (6 bases). Trimming cost V 0 bases and J 4 bases, with 9 bases left between them. The CDR3 runs 14 residues. Looked up from germline, CDR1 is MNHNY and CDR2 is SVGAGI (reference sequence). The CDR3 spells CASSYSGQRETQYF. Here the CDR3 DNA reads TGTGCCAGCAGTTACTCGGGACAAAGAGAGACCCAGTACTTC.

The CDR3, as DNA: TGTGCCAGCAGGACGGGACAGCTGAACACTGAAGCTTTCTTT. It specifies CASRTGQLNTEAFF. V usage is TRBV5-4 and J usage is TRBJ1-1, with TRBD1 matching over 7 bases. V lost 5 bases to trimming and J lost 0 bases; unmatched junction nucleotides: 4. Per germline, CDR1 SGHNT and CDR2 YYREEE (reference sequence). This CDR3 spans 14 amino acids. Looking up the rest from reference TRBV5-4 and TRBJ1-1 gives the full variable domain: ETGVTQSPTHLIKTRGQQVTLRCSSQSGHNTVSWYQQALGQGPQFIFQYYREEENGRGNFPPRFSGLQFPNYSSELNVNALELDDSALYLCASRTGQLNTEAFFGQGTRLTVV.

The CDR3 reads CATSGGQLVNTEAFF. CDR3 sequence (DNA): TGTGCCACCAGCGGGGGGCAACTTGTCAACACTGAAGCTTTCTTT. This chain uses TRBV15 with TRBJ1-1; D is possibly TRBD1 (6 bases). CDR1 and CDR2 from the germline V gene are LNHNV and YYDKDF (reference sequence). The CDR3 covers 15 residues. The V end was cut by 5 bases, the J end by 2 bases, with 15 bases between. The entire variable domain, with the rest obtained from reference TRBV15 and TRBJ1-1, is as follows: DAMVIQNPRYQVTQFGKPVTLSCSQTLNHNVMYWYQQKSSQAPKLLFHYYDKDFNNEADTPDNFQSRRPNTSFCFLDIRSPGLGDTAMYLCATSGGQLVNTEAFFGQGTRLTVV.

This chain joins TRBV6-1 and TRBJ1-6, with D maybe TRBD1 (5 bases). Germline CDR1 and CDR2: MNHNS and SASEGT. There are 15 residues in the CDR3. V was cut by 7 bases and J by 5 bases, with 15 bases left in between. The CDR3: CASTTGTPDNSPLHF. In nucleotides, the CDR3 is TGTGCCAGCACCACCGGGACGCCTGATAATTCACCCCTCCACTTT.

The table lists this clone with a few counts. The V and J genes are TRBV28 and TRBJ2-1; 9 bases agree with TRBD2. The junction had 6 bases not matched to a gene; V was cut back by 4 bases and J by 5 bases. The CDR3 has 15 residues. Germline V CDR1 and CDR2: MDHEN, SYDVKM. The DNA for the CDR3 is TGTGCCAGCAGTTCGCTTAGCGGGGGACACAATGAGCAGTTCTTC. Translation: CASSSLSGGHNEQFF.

This clone was found a few times. The V and J genes are TRBV4-3 and TRBJ2-3; 10 positions agree with TRBD2. Germline CDR1 is LGHNA and CDR2 is YSLEER. V trimming: 1 base; J trimming: 2 bases; junction bases outside the gene matches: 9. There are 18 residues in the CDR3. The chain's CDR3 is CASSQVGAAGGNTDTQYF. The CDR3 region has the DNA TGCGCCAGCAGCCAAGTTGGGGCAGCGGGGGGGAACACAGATACGCAGTATTTT.

Regarding this clone: At one of its ends the junction is not consistent with the germline gene, which may arise from a read error. CDR3 DNA: TGTGCTAGCAGCTTAGGGGGTTACCAAGAGACCCAGTACTTC. Protein: CASSLGGYQETQYF. The chain is built from TRBV7-7 and TRBJ2-5; tentative D call: TRBD1 (6 bases). CDR1 SSHAT and CDR2 FNYEAQ come from the germline V gene (reference sequence). CDR3 length equals 14 residues.

The rearrangement uses TRBV29-1 and TRBJ1-1, with D maybe TRBD1 (5 bases). Germline CDR1 is SQVTM and CDR2 is ANQGSEA. CDR3 size: 13 residues. V shed 7 bases and J shed 1 base, with 13 bases lying between them. The CDR3 region has the DNA TGCAGCGGATCAGGGAACGGGAACACTGAAGCTTTCTTT. It codes for CSGSGNGNTEAFF.